This T cell receptor beta chain stems from a study of blood T cell repertoires in COVID-19. The wider study: COVID-19 samples collected from the United States, Italy and Spain covered acute and convalescent phases.

Germline V gene lookup returns CDR1 GTSNPN and CDR2 SVGIG (reference sequence). Trimming removed 1 base from V and 7 bases from J, with 14 bases in between. The CDR3 is 13 residues long. In the original analysis: By means of reference gene primer amplification, nucleated cell counts were estimated. Clones were sequenced by immunoSEQ multiplex PCR, and TCRdb holds only the in-frame ones, with some missing. V, J and clone size derive from that table, while D and trimming were established from the DNA sequence. Here the sample spans about 400,000 clones, nearly 90% being singletons. Living in about two dozen US areas, the participants were between roughly 18 and 90 years of age. Cohort placement rested on clinical history that participants reported themselves.

Sequencing was carried out using PBMCs or T cells enriched from blood (not recorded which). This clonotype was obtained from a woman aged 40 to 49 with acute COVID-19. The chain combines TRBV30 with TRBJ2-7, with D unclear. CDR3 in DNA: TGTGCCTGGAGTGCATCTTTACTTTTGGAGCAGTACTTC. This translates into CAWSASLLLEQYF.